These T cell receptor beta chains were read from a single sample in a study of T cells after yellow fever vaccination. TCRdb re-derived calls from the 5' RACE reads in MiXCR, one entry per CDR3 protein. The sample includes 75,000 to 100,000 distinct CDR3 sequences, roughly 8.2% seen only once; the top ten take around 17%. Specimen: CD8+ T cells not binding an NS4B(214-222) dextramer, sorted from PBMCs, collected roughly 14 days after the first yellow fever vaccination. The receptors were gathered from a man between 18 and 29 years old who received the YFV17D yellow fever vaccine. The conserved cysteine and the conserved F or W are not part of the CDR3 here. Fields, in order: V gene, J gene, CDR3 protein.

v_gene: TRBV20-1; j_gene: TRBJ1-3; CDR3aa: SARGIDSGNTIY
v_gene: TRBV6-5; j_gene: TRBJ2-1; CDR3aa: ASSLDGPLNEQF
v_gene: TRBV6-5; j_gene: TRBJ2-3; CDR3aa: ASSYSTSGGTDTQY
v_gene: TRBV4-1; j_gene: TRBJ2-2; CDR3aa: ASSNRDRGHLESGELF
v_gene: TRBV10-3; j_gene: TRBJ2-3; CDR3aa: AIRGTGEQY
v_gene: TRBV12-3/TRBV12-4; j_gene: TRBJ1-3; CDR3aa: ASSWGQTSSGNTIY
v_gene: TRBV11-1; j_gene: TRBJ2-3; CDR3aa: ASSFRTSGGTQTSTDTQY
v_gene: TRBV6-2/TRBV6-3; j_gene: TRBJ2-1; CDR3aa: ASSMLAGGSSYNEQF
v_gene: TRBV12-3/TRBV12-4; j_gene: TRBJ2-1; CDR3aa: ASSPRGHEQF
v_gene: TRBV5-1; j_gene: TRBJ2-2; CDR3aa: ASSFVGTGELF
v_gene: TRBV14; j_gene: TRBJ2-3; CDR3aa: ASSQVGLDLTDTQY
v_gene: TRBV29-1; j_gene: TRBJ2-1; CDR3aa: SAEGLRLDEQF
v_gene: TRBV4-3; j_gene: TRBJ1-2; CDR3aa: ASSLDNGGATRRYGYT
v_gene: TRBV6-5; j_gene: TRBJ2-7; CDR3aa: ASSYMTTSGETYEQY
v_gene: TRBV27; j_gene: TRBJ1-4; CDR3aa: ASGLGRINEKLF
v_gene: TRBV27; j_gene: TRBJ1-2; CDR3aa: ASSLGQGFNYGYT